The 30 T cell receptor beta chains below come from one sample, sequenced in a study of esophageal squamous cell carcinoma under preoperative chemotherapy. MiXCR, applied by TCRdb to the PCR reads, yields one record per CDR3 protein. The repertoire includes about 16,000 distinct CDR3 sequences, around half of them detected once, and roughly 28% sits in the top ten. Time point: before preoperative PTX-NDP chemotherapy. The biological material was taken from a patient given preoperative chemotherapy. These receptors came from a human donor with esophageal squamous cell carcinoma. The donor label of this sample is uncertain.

DNA of the CDR3: TGTGCCAGCAGTTACCCTTCGGGGGAGGCGCAGTATTTT. Its translation is CASSYPSGEAQYF. The chain links TRBV6-5 to TRBJ2-3; maybe TRBD2 (6 bases). This CDR3 contains 13 residues. Looked up from germline, CDR1 is MNHEY and CDR2 is SVGAGI. Trimming pared 2 bases from V and 10 bases from J, leaving 13 bases between.

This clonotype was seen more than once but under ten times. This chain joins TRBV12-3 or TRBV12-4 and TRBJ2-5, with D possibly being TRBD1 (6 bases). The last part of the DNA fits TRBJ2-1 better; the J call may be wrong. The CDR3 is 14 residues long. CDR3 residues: CASKTGWDEDEQFF. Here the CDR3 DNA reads TGTGCCAGCAAAACAGGGTGGGATGAGGATGAGCAGTTCTTC.

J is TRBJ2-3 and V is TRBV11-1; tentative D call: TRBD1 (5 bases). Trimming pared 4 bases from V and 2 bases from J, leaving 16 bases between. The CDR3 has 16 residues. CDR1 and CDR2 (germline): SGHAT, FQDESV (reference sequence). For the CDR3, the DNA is TGTGCCAGCAGCTCCTCAGGGCATGGGGCCACAGATACGCAGTATTTT. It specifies CASSSSGHGATDTQYF.

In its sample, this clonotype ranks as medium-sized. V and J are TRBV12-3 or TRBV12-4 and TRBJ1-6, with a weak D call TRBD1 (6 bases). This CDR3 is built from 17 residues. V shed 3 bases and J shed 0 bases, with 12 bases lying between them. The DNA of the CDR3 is TGTGCCAGCAGTTTTGCGACAGGAAACTCCTATAATTCACCCCTCCACTTT. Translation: CASSFATGNSYNSPLHF.

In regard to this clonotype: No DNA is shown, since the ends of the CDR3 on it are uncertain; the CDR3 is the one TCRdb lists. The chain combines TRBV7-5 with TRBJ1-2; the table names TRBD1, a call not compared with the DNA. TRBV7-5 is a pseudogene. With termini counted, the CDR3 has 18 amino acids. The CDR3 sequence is CISVPEAAPTPGQEGYTF.

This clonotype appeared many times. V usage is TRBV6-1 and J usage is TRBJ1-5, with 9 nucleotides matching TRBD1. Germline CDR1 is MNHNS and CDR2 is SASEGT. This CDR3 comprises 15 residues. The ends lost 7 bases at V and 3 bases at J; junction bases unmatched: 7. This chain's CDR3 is CASTTTGGPNQPQHF. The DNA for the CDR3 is TGTGCCAGCACCACAACAGGGGGCCCCAATCAGCCCCAGCATTTT.

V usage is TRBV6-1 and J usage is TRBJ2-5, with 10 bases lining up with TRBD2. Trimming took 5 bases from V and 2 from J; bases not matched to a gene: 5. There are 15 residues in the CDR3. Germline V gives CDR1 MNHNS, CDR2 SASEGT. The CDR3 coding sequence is TGTGCCAGCAGTATATCAGCGGGAGGGCAAGAGACCCAGTACTTC. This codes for CASSISAGGQETQYF.

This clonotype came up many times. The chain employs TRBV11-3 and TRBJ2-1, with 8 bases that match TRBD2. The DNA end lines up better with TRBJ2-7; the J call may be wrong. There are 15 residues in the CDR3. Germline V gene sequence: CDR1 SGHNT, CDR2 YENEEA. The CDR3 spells CASSFLAGRLYEQYF. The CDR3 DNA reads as TGTGCCAGCAGCTTCTTAGCGGGAAGACTCTACGAGCAGTACTTC.

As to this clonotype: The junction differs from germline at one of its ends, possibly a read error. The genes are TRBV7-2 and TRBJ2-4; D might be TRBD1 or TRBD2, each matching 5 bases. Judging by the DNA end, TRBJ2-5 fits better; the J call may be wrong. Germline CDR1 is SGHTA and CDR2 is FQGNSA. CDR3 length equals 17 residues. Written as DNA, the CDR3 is TGTGCCAGCAGCTTGGGGCCCGGGGCCCTAGACCAAAAGACCCAGTACTTC. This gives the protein CASSLGPGALDQKTQYF.

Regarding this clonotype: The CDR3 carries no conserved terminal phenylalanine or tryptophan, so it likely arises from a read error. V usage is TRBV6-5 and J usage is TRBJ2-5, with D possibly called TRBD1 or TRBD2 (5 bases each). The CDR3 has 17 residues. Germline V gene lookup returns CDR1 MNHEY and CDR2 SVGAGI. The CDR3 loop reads CASSYSRGGLGQATQYL. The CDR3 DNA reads TGTGCCAGCAGTTACTCGAGAGGCGGGCTGGGGCAAGCGACCCAGTACTTG.

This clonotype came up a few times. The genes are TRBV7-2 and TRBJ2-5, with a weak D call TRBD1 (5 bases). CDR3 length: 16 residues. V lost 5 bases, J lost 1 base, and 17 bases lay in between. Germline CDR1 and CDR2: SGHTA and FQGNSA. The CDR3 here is CASSIRAMGPQETQYF. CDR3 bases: TGTGCCAGCAGCATCAGAGCCATGGGGCCCCAAGAGACCCAGTACTTC.

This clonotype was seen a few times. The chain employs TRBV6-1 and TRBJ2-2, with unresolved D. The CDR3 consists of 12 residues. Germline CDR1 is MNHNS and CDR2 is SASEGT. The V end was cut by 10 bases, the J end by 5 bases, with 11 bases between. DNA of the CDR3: TGTGCCACCCAACCCTTGACCGGGGAGCTGTTTTTT. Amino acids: CATQPLTGELFF.

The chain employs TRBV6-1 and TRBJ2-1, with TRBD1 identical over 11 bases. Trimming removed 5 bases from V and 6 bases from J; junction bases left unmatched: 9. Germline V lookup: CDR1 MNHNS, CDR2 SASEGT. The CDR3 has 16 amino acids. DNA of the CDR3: TGTGCCAGCAGTCGAGGACAGGGGGCTAGTGGCAATGAGCAGTTCTTC. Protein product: CASSRGQGASGNEQFF.

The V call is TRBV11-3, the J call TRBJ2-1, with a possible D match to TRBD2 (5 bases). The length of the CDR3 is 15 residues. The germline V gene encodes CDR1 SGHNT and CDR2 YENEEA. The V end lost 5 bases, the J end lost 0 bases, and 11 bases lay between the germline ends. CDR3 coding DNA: TGTGCCAGCAGCGGAGGACTGAGCTCCTACAATGAGCAGTTCTTC. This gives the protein CASSGGLSSYNEQFF.

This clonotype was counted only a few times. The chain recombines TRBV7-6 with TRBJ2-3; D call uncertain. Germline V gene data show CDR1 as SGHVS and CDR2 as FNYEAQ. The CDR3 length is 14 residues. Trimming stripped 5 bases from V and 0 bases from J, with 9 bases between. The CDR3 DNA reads TGTGCCAGCAGCAAGCTTGGTAGCACAGATACGCAGTATTTT. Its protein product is CASSKLGSTDTQYF. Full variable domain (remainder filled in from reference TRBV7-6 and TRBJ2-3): GAGVSQSPRYKVTKRGQDVALRCDPISGHVSLYWYRQALGQGPEFLTYFNYEAQQDKSGLPNDRFSAERPEGSISTLTIQRTEQRDSAMYRCASSKLGSTDTQYFGPGTRLTVL.

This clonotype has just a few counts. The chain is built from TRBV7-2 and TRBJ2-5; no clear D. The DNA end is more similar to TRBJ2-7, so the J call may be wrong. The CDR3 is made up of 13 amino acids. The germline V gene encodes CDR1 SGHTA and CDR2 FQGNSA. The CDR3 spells CASSYSPPYEQYF. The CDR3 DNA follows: TGTGCCAGCAGCTACAGTCCTCCCTACGAGCAGTACTTC.

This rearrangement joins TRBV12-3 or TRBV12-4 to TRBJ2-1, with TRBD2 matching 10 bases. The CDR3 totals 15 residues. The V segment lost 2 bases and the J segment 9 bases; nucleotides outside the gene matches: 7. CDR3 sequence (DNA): TGTGCCAGCAGTTTAAGCCTAGCGGGAGTGGGTGAGCAGTTCTTC. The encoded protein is CASSLSLAGVGEQFF.

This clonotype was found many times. CDR3 in DNA: TGTGCCAGCAACCCCGTGTGGGGGGAGAAGTACGAGCAGTACTTC. This translates into CASNPVWGEKYEQYF. The V call is TRBV6-1, the J call TRBJ2-1; TRBD2 might be the D (6 bases). The J call is doubtful: the DNA matches TRBJ2-7 better. Germline values: CDR1 MNHNS, CDR2 SASEGT. This CDR3 spans 15 amino acids.

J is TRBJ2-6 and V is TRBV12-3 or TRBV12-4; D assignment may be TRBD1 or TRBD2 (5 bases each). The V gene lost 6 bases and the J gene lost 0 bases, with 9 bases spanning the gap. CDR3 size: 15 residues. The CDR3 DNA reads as TGTGCCAGCAGCCGGGACGGCTCTGGGGCCAACGTCCTGACTTTC. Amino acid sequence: CASSRDGSGANVLTF.

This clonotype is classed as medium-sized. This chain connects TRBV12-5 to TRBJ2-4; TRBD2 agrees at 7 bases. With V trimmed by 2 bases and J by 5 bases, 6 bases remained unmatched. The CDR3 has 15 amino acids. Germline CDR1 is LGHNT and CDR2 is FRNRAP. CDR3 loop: CASGLLSGGENIQYF. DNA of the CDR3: TGTGCTAGTGGTTTGCTATCGGGAGGCGAAAACATTCAGTACTTC.

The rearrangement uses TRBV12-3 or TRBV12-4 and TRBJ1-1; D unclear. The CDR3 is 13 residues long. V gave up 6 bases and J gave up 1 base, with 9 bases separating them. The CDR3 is CASSPDGNTEAFF. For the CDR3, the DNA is TGTGCCAGCAGCCCTGACGGGAACACTGAAGCTTTCTTT.

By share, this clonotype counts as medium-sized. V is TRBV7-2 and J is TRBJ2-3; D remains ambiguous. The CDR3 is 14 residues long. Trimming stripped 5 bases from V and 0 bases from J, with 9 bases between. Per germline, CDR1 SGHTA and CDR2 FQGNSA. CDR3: CASSLRRSTDTQYF. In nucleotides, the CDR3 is TGTGCCAGCAGCCTCCGGCGTAGCACAGATACGCAGTATTTT.

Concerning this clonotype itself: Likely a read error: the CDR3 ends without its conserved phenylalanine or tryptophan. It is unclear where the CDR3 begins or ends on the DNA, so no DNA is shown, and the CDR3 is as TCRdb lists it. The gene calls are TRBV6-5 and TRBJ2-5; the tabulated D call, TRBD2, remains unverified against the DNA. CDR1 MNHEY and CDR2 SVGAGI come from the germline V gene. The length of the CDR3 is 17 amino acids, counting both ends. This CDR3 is CASRSSGGGPGQATRLS.

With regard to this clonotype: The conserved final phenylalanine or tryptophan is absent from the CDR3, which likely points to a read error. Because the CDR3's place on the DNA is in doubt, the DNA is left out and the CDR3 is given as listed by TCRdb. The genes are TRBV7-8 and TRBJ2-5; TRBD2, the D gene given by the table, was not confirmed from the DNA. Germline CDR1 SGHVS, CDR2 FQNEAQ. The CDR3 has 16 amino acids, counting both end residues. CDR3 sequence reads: CASSSLAGGRLETRHS.

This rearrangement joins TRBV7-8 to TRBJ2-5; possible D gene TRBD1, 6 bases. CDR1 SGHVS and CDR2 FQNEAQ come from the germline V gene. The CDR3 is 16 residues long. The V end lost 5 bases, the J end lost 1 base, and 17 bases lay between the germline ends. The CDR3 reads CASSPRTASSQETQYF. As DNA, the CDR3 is TGTGCCAGCAGCCCCCGGACAGCGTCCTCCCAAGAGACCCAGTACTTC.

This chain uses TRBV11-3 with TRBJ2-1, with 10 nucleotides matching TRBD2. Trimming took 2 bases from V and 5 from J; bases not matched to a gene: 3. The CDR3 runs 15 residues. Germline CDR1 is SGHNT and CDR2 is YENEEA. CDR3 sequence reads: CASSLYGTSDNEQFF. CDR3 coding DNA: TGTGCCAGCAGCTTATACGGGACTAGCGACAATGAGCAGTTCTTC.

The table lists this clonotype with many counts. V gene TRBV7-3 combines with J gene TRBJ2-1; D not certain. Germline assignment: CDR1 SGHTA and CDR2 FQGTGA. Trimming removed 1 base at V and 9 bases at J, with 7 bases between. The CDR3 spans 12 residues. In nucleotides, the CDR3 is TGTGCCAGCAGCTTAAGTGATGGTGAGCAGTTCTTC. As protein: CASSLSDGEQFF.

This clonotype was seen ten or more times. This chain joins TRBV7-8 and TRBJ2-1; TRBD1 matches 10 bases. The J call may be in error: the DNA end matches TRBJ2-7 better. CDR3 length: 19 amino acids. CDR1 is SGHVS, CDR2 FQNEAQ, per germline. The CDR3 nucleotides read TGTGCCAGCAGCTTAGCCGTTGCCGGGACAGGGGCCGGGGGGAGGGAGCAGTACTTC. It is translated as CASSLAVAGTGAGGREQYF.

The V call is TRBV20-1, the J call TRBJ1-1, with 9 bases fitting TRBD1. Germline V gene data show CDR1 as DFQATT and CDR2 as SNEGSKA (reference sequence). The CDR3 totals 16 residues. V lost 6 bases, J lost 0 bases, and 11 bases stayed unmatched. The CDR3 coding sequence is TGCAGTGCCCGTGTCAACAGGGGGCCTCTGAACACTGAAGCTTTCTTT. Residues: CSARVNRGPLNTEAFF.

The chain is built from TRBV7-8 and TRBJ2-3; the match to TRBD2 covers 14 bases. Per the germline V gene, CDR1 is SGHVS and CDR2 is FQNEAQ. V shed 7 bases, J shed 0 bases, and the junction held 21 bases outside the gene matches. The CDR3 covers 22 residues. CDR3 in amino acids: CASTGGLAGAGVGASSTDTQYF. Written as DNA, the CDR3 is TGTGCCAGCACAGGGGGACTAGCGGGAGCGGGCGTTGGGGCTTCTAGCACAGATACGCAGTATTTT. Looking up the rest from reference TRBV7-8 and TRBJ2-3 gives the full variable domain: GAGVSQSPRYKVAKRGQDVALRCDPISGHVSLFWYQQALGQGPEFLTYFQNEAQLDKSGLPSDRFFAERPEGSVSTLKIQRTQQEDSAVYLCASTGGLAGAGVGASSTDTQYFGPGTRLTVL.